Shown below are 29 T cell receptor beta chains from a single sample sequenced in a study of T-cell reconstitution after alpha-beta-depleted transplantation in children. TCRbeta library preparation incorporated unique molecular identifiers. Using its own MiXCR run on the PCR reads, TCRdb lists one record per CDR3 protein. The table includes 500,000 or so distinct CDR3 sequences, about an eighth detected once. Sample: PBMCs, mostly from graft donor cells, taken 180 days after TCRalphabeta/CD19-depleted stem cell transplant. Source of these receptors: a female patient aged 2-10 years who had a stem cell transplant for aplastic anemia, so the T cells may come from the graft donor.

V gene TRBV28 combines with J gene TRBJ1-4; 7 nucleotides agree with TRBD1. The CDR3 is made up of 14 amino acids. V dropped 6 bases and J dropped 5; count of bases not matched to a gene: 6. Germline CDR1 is MDHEN and CDR2 is SYDVKM. CDR3 protein: CASRPGQFNEKLFF. The CDR3, as DNA: TGTGCCAGCAGACCGGGACAGTTCAATGAAAAACTGTTTTTT.

This clonotype was counted a few times. The chain couples TRBV12-3 or TRBV12-4 to TRBJ2-2; D is unresolved. Between the trimmed V and J ends, which lost 3 bases and 1 base, there was a span of 12 bases. This CDR3 comprises 16 residues. This CDR3 reads CASSLLFGQNTGELFF. Written as DNA, the CDR3 is TGTGCCAGCAGTTTGCTATTCGGGCAGAACACCGGGGAGCTGTTTTTT.

This clonotype occurred a few times. The chain joins TRBV6-5 to TRBJ1-6; D unclear. Germline CDR1 is MNHEY and CDR2 is SVGAGI. Trimming took 4 bases from V and 8 from J, leaving 9 bases between them. The CDR3 contains 13 residues. The CDR3 reads CASSSINYSPLHF. DNA for the CDR3: TGTGCCAGCAGTTCCATCAATTATTCACCCCTCCACTTT.

The chain carries TRBV28 and TRBJ1-1; D remains unclear. Between the trimmed V and J ends, which lost 4 bases and 4 bases, there was a span of 16 bases. This CDR3 is built from 15 residues. Germline V lookup: CDR1 MDHEN, CDR2 SYDVKM. As DNA, the CDR3 is TGTGCCAGCAGTTCGGCGACTCCCCTTGGCACTGAAGCTTTCTTT. Encoded protein: CASSSATPLGTEAFF.

The sample holds many counts of this clonotype. The rearrangement links TRBV29-1 to TRBJ2-7, with TRBD2 as a possible D gene (5 bases). In germline, CDR1 is SQVTM, CDR2 ANQGSEA. The CDR3 totals 14 residues. V lost 6 bases and J 2 bases, leaving 17 bases between the germline ends. CDR3 sequence: CSVLEKLAAYEQYV. The CDR3 DNA is TGCAGCGTACTGGAGAAGCTAGCAGCCTACGAGCAGTACGTC.

There are many counts of this clonotype. The chain carries TRBV12-3 or TRBV12-4 and TRBJ1-1, with D perhaps TRBD1 (5 bases). V shed 5 bases and J shed 0 bases, with 7 bases lying between them. There are 13 residues in the CDR3. CDR3 DNA: TGTGCCAGCAGTCAGGGCGTGAACACTGAAGCTTTCTTT. Its protein product is CASSQGVNTEAFF.

The chain uses TRBV20-1 and TRBJ2-7; 7 bases match TRBD2. Per the germline V gene, CDR1 is DFQATT and CDR2 is SNEGSKA (reference sequence). CDR3 size: 12 residues. The J segment lost 7 bases and the V segment lost 6 bases, leaving 9 bases of the junction unmatched. CDR3 region: CSAVGNGGEQYV. The CDR3 nucleotides are TGCAGTGCGGTCGGCAACGGGGGGGAGCAGTACGTC.

This chain uses TRBV4-3 with TRBJ2-7; 8 nucleotides line up with TRBD2. The CDR3 sequence is 15 residues long. CDR1 and CDR2 (germline): LGHNA, YSLEER. With 2 bases clipped from V and 3 bases from J, the junction kept 6 bases outside the gene matches. The CDR3 DNA follows: TGCGCCAGCAGCCAAAGACTAGCGAAATACTACGAGCAGTACTTC. Protein sequence: CASSQRLAKYYEQYF.

This clonotype was observed a handful of times. The chain carries TRBV7-9 and TRBJ2-3; D not certain. The germline V gene has CDR1 SEHNR and CDR2 FQNEAQ (reference sequence). This CDR3 is built from 15 residues. Trimming took off 1 base at V and 0 bases at J, with 8 bases between the two ends. DNA of the CDR3: TGTGCCAGCAGCTTAGTTTGGCTCAGCACAGATACGCAGTATTTT. Protein: CASSLVWLSTDTQYF.

This clonotype was counted between two and nine times. The V gene is TRBV5-1, the J gene TRBJ2-3; D ambiguous. V was cut by 2 bases and J by 2 bases, with 9 bases left in between. Germline CDR1 and CDR2: SGHRS and YFSETQ. This CDR3 has 14 residues. CDR3 region: CASSLTHFTDTQYF. Written as DNA, the CDR3 is TGCGCCAGCAGCTTAACTCATTTCACAGATACGCAGTATTTT.

V is TRBV29-1 and J is TRBJ2-7, with TRBD2 matching over 12 bases. The germline gives CDR1 SQVTM, CDR2 ANQGSEA. V gave up 7 bases and J gave up 6 bases; unmatched junction bases: 10. This CDR3 contains 14 residues. This chain's CDR3 is CSALTSGSISEQYF. In DNA, the CDR3 is TGCAGCGCCTTGACTAGCGGGAGCATTTCCGAGCAGTACTTC.

This clonotype was recorded at least ten times. The chain has TRBV6-5 and TRBJ2-2; D tentatively reads TRBD1 or TRBD2 (6 bases each). CDR3 size: 17 residues. V lost 0 bases and J 2 bases, leaving 13 bases between the germline ends. CDR1 and CDR2 (germline): MNHEY, SVGAGI. DNA for the CDR3: TGTGCCAGCAGTTACTCGATCAGGGGAGGTAACACCGGGGAGCTGTTTTTT. It is translated as CASSYSIRGGNTGELFF.

The chain combines TRBV6-2 or TRBV6-3 with TRBJ2-6, with 7 bases that match TRBD2. V dropped 3 bases and J dropped 0; count of bases not matched to a gene: 8. CDR3 length: 18 amino acids. Per the germline V gene, CDR1 is MNHEY and CDR2 is SVGEGT. CDR3 sequence reads: CASSYAGVSSSGANVLTF. The CDR3, as DNA: TGTGCCAGCAGTTATGCGGGAGTGTCGAGCTCTGGGGCCAACGTCCTGACTTTC.

This chain connects TRBV4-2 to TRBJ2-7; TRBD1 might be the D (5 bases). The CDR3 has 16 amino acids. Per germline, CDR1 LGHNA and CDR2 YNFKEQ. V was clipped by 1 base and J by 2 bases, with 15 bases between them. DNA of the CDR3: TGTGCCAGCAGCCAAGTGTGGAACACAGGCACCTACGAGCAGTACTTC. As protein: CASSQVWNTGTYEQYF.

A few counts support this clonotype. The gene calls are TRBV5-1 and TRBJ2-1; D may be TRBD1 or TRBD2 (6 bases each). CDR1 and CDR2 (germline): SGHRS, YFSETQ. V was pared by 0 bases and J by 14 bases, with 12 bases between. This CDR3 spans 12 amino acids. CDR3 nucleotides: TGCGCCAGCAGCTTGGTGGGGGGCTGCGAGTTCTTC. This sequence encodes CASSLVGGCEFF.

This clonotype was counted many times. The chain couples TRBV12-3 or TRBV12-4 to TRBJ2-7, with 8 nucleotides matching TRBD2. There are 13 residues in the CDR3. V shed 7 bases and J 7 bases; nucleotides not matched to a gene: 9. DNA for the CDR3: TGTGCCAGCACCCACTGGACTAGCATTGAGCAGTACTTC. Its protein product is CASTHWTSIEQYF.

In its sample, this clonotype was seen many times. The gene calls are TRBV20-1 and TRBJ2-7, with 8 bases aligning to TRBD2. Germline lookup yields CDR1 DFQATT and CDR2 SNEGSKA (reference sequence). The CDR3 totals 15 residues. J gave up 2 bases and V 0 bases, and 6 bases lay outside the gene matches. This CDR3 is CSARDLKREPYEQYF. CDR3 nucleotides: TGCAGTGCTAGAGATCTAAAGCGGGAGCCCTACGAGCAGTACTTC.

This clonotype was recorded at least ten times. The chain has TRBV15 and TRBJ2-1, with D perhaps TRBD2 (6 bases). The V and J ends lost 1 base and 12 bases respectively, with 19 bases between them. The CDR3 consists of 15 residues. Germline V gene sequence: CDR1 LNHNV, CDR2 YYDKDF (reference sequence). The CDR3 spells CATSRGLAAVEGQFF. DNA of the CDR3: TGTGCCACCAGCAGAGGGTTAGCGGCCGTGGAGGGGCAGTTCTTC.

The gene calls are TRBV5-6 and TRBJ1-1, with a tentative D call TRBD1 (5 bases). V gave up 0 bases and J gave up 5 bases, with 14 bases separating them. The CDR3 extends over 15 amino acids. Germline CDR1 and CDR2: SGHDT and YYEEEE. The CDR3 reads CASSLAEGLRTEAFF. The CDR3 region has the DNA TGTGCCAGCAGCTTGGCCGAGGGGCTGAGGACTGAAGCTTTCTTT.

This clonotype was detected ten times or more. CDR3 coding DNA: TGTGCCAGCAGTCGGACAGAAGATCAGCCCCAGCATTTT. Translating it yields CASSRTEDQPQHF. The rearrangement uses TRBV27 and TRBJ1-5, with D tentatively TRBD1 (6 bases). The CDR3 extends over 13 amino acids. Germline CDR1 reads MNHEY; CDR2 reads SMNVEV (reference sequence). V lost 5 bases and J lost 5, with 10 bases in between.

This clonotype appeared a few times. The chain joins TRBV6-1 to TRBJ2-3; D possibly corresponds to TRBD1 (6 bases). CDR1 is MNHNS, CDR2 SASEGT, per germline. Trimming pared 6 bases from V and 4 bases from J, leaving 17 bases between. This CDR3 region has 15 residues. The CDR3 protein is CASRTQQGRADTQYF. CDR3 nucleotides: TGTGCCAGCAGAACTCAACAGGGTAGGGCAGATACGCAGTATTTT.

This clonotype has only a few counts. The chain combines TRBV6-2 or TRBV6-3 with TRBJ2-6, with 12 positions matching TRBD2. This CDR3 has 20 amino acids. Germline lookup yields CDR1 MNHEY and CDR2 SVGEGT. Trimming cost V 5 bases and J 3 bases; bases outside gene matches: 14. The CDR3 bases are TGTGCCAGCAGTCTTACCCGACTAGCGGGAGATGCCGATGGGGCCAACGTCCTGACTTTC. It specifies CASSLTRLAGDADGANVLTF.

This clonotype turned up a few times. The rearrangement uses TRBV7-2 and TRBJ2-2; no reliable D call. V lost 2 bases to trimming and J lost 2 bases, with 15 bases between them. CDR1 is SGHTA and CDR2 is FQGNSA in the germline V gene. This CDR3 is built from 17 residues. CDR3 in DNA: TGTGCCAGCAGCTTACCTTGGGCAGGCCGAAACACCGGGGAGCTGTTTTTT. Its protein product is CASSLPWAGRNTGELFF. Full variable domain (missing parts from reference TRBV7-2 and TRBJ2-2): GAGVSQSPSNKVTEKGKDVELRCDPISGHTALYWYRQSLGQGLEFLIYFQGNSAPDKSGLPSDRFSAERTGGSVSTLTIQRTQQEDSAVYLCASSLPWAGRNTGELFFGEGSRLTVL.

The chain employs TRBV27 and TRBJ1-1; D remains unclear. This CDR3 has 15 amino acids. Germline lookup yields CDR1 MNHEY and CDR2 SMNVEV (reference sequence). The V end lost 2 bases, the J end lost 4 bases, and 14 bases lay between the germline ends. The CDR3 loop is CASSLISGWGTEAFF. The CDR3 coding sequence is TGTGCCAGCAGTTTAATAAGTGGATGGGGCACTGAAGCTTTCTTT.

This clonotype showed up just a few times. The chain combines TRBV6-2 or TRBV6-3 with TRBJ1-5; D may be TRBD1 (6 bases). This CDR3 spans 15 amino acids. Between the trimmed V and J ends, which lost 6 bases and 1 base, there was a span of 13 bases. Germline CDR1 MNHEY, CDR2 SVGEGT. The CDR3 reads CASRLPGASNQPQHF. Here the CDR3 DNA reads TGTGCCAGCAGACTCCCGGGGGCGAGCAATCAGCCCCAGCATTTT.

Note on this clonotype: A much larger clone lies one base from this, so it may be a read error. The J gene is TRBJ1-6, the V gene TRBV10-3; possible D gene TRBD1, 6 bases. CDR1 and CDR2 (germline): ENHRY, SYGVKD. This CDR3 comprises 16 residues. With 2 bases removed from V and 3 bases from J, the gap between germline ends came to 11 bases. Here the CDR3 reads CAISERGQIYNSPLHF. In DNA, the CDR3 is TGTGCCATCAGTGAGAGGGGACAAATCTATAATTCACCCCTCCACTTT.

This chain links TRBV25-1 with TRBJ2-3, with 8 bases matching TRBD2. This CDR3 has 15 residues. With 7 bases clipped from V and 2 bases from J, the junction kept 8 bases outside the gene matches. The V gene's germline CDR1 is MGHDK and CDR2 SYGVNS. The CDR3 reads CASTQAGASTDTQYF. Here the CDR3 DNA reads TGTGCCAGCACTCAAGCGGGAGCGTCCACAGATACGCAGTATTTT.

This clonotype was found a few times. One end of the junction varies from germline; a read error may be responsible. The chain recombines TRBV9 with TRBJ2-1; TRBD1 might be the D (6 bases). The CDR3 consists of 15 residues. The germline V gene encodes CDR1 SGDLS and CDR2 YYNGEE. The CDR3 here is CASSVGASSYNEQFF. The CDR3 DNA follows: TGCGCCAGCAGTGTGGGGGCAAGCTCCTACAATGAGCAGTTCTTC.

The V and J genes are TRBV27 and TRBJ1-2; TRBD1 might be the D (5 bases). This CDR3 comprises 13 residues. Germline CDR1 reads MNHEY; CDR2 reads SMNVEV (reference sequence). Trimming took off 8 bases at V and 9 bases at J, with 19 bases between the two ends. The CDR3, as DNA: TGTGCCAGCCCTGCGGGGGTGGTCCACCGCTACACCTTC. Protein product: CASPAGVVHRYTF.